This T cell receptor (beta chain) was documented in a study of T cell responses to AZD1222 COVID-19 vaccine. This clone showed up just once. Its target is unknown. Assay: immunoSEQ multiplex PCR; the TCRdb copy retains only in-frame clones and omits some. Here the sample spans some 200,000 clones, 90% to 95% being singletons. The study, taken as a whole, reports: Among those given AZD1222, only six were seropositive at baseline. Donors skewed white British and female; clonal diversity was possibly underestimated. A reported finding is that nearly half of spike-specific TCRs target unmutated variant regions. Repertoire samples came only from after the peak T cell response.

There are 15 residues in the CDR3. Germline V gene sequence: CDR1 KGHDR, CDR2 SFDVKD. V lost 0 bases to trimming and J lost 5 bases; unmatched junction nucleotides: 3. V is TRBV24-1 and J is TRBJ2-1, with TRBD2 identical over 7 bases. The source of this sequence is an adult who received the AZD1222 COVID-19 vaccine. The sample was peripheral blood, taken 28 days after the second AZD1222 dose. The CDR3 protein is CATSDLPGTNNEQFF. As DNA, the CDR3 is TGTGCCACCAGTGATTTGCCTGGGACTAACAATGAGCAGTTCTTC.